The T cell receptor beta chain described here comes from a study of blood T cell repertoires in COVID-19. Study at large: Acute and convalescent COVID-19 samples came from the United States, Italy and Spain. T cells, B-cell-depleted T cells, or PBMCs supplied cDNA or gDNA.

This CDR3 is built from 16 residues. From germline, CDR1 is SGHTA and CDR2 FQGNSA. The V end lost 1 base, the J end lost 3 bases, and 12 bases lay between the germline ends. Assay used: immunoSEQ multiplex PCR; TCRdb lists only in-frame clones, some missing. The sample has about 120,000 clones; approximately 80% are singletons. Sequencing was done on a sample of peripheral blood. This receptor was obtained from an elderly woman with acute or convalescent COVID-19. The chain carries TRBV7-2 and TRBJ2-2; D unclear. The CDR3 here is CASSLDGPPYTGELFF. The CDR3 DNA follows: TGTGCCAGCAGCTTAGACGGTCCCCCCTACACCGGGGAGCTGTTTTTT.